Below are 10 T cell receptor beta chains sequenced from a single sample in a study of T cell responses to AZD1222 COVID-19 vaccine (dated by TCRdb to about 2021). The library came from the immunoSEQ multiplex PCR assay. The table was pulled from immuneACCESS by TCRdb, which kept in-frame rearrangements only. Such tables lose some clones; where checked, under half of the loss comes from unresolved V genes, and the rest has no known cause. A total of 140,000 to 150,000 clones appear in this sample, 92% of them only once. The ten largest make up 1.5% to 2% of the sample. This specimen's time point label, interpreted: baseline before first vaccination. The source was peripheral blood, collected on day 0 of AZD1222 vaccination. All receptors come from an adult in good health.

In this sample, this clone turned up once. As DNA, the CDR3 is TGTGCCAGCAGCTTGGAGGCAGGGGGCAATCAGCCCCAGCATTTT. It translates to CASSLEAGGNQPQHF. V gene TRBV5-4 combines with J gene TRBJ1-5; D possibly corresponds to TRBD1 (6 bases). V dropped 0 bases and J dropped 2 bases, with 9 bases sitting between them. The CDR3 extends over 15 amino acids. CDR1 and CDR2 from the germline V gene are SGHNT and YYREEE (reference sequence).

V and J are TRBV28 and TRBJ1-2, with 8 bases matching TRBD1. The germline CDR1 and CDR2 sequences are MDHEN and SYDVKM. V gave up 6 bases and J gave up 4 bases; unmatched junction bases: 10. The CDR3 is made up of 15 amino acids. DNA for the CDR3: TGTGCCAGCAGCGACCTGGGACAGGCTTTCTATGGCTACACCTTC. Amino acid sequence: CASSDLGQAFYGYTF.

This chain links TRBV3-1 (or the pseudogene TRBV3-2) with TRBJ1-5, with D possibly TRBD1 on 5 matching bases. This CDR3 contains 15 residues. Deletions cut 3 bases from V and 4 bases from J, with 13 bases between. Germline assignment: CDR1 LGHDT and CDR2 YNNKEL (reference sequence). The CDR3 region has the DNA TGTGCCAGCAGCCATGGGACGGGACGAAATCAGCCCCAGCATTTT. Translating gives CASSHGTGRNQPQHF.

This clone was observed a single time. The rearrangement uses TRBV6-5 and TRBJ1-2; D is uncertain. The V and J ends lost 6 bases and 6 bases respectively, with 14 bases between them. The germline V gene has CDR1 MNHEY and CDR2 SVGAGI. This CDR3 has 13 residues. CDR3 nucleotide sequence: TGTGCCAGCAGCACCGACCGAACCCATGGCTACACCTTC. This codes for CASSTDRTHGYTF.

This chain uses TRBV20-1 with TRBJ2-1, with D possibly matching TRBD2 (6 bases). CDR3 length equals 14 residues. V dropped 3 bases and J dropped 4 bases, with 13 bases sitting between them. The germline CDR1 and CDR2 sequences are DFQATT and SNEGSKA (reference sequence). CDR3 in DNA: TGCAGTGCTAGTATCGGGGACTCTTACAATGAGCAGTTCTTC. Its translation is CSASIGDSYNEQFF.

The chain's CDR3 is CASSIRDGYTF. DNA for the CDR3: TGTGCCAGCAGTATAAGAGATGGCTACACCTTC. This chain connects TRBV6-6 to TRBJ1-2; D is ambiguous. V lost 5 bases to trimming and J lost 6 bases, with 7 bases between them. This CDR3 contains 11 residues. CDR1 and CDR2 (germline): MNHNY, SVGAGI (reference sequence).

This chain links TRBV11-2 with TRBJ2-7; D not certain. The V end lost 5 bases, the J end lost 4 bases, and 27 bases lay between the germline ends. The germline V gene encodes CDR1 SGHAT and CDR2 FQNNGV. This CDR3 comprises 18 residues. The CDR3 bases are TGTGCCAGCAGCCACACTTCCTTATACACGGTCGCTCCATACGAGCAGTACTTC. Its protein is CASSHTSLYTVAPYEQYF.

The chain has TRBV6-5 and TRBJ2-7, with 8 positions matching TRBD2. The length of the CDR3 is 12 residues. Germline V gene lookup returns CDR1 MNHEY and CDR2 SVGAGI. The junction had 6 bases not matched to a gene; V was cut back by 8 bases and J by 6 bases. CDR3 coding DNA: TGTGCCAGCCGAGGACTAGCCGGCGAGCAGTACTTC. Protein sequence: CASRGLAGEQYF.

The chain combines TRBV21-1 with TRBJ2-4; the table's TRBD1 call for D was not verified on the DNA. TRBV21-1 has pseudogene status. The CDR3 covers 20 residues. CDR3 in amino acids: CASSKQGIHDPPRAKNIQYF. CDR3 in DNA: TGTGCCAGCAGCAAACAGGGGATCCATGACCCACCTCGAGCCAAAAACATTCAGTACTTC.

The V gene is TRBV9, the J gene TRBJ2-1, with D unresolved. Trimming pared 4 bases from V and 5 bases from J, leaving 4 bases between. The germline V gene has CDR1 SGDLS and CDR2 YYNGEE. The CDR3 totals 11 residues. The CDR3 nucleotides are TGTGCCAGCAGCTATAACAATGAGCAGTTCTTC. Protein: CASSYNNEQFF.